This section outlines one TCR beta chain sequence together with its context. Its antigen is as yet unknown. Profiling relied on immunoSEQ multiplex PCR, and the TCRdb table lists in-frame clones only, not all of them. The sample has approximately 2.3 million clones, 85% to 95% seen once. The data derive from a study of shared clonotypes between healthy human individuals. Study outcomes and limitations: Non-shared clonotypes had lower generation probabilities than those shared by all four donors.

V dropped 2 bases and J dropped 6 bases, with 8 bases sitting between them. Germline V gene data show CDR1 as SGHRS and CDR2 as YFSETQ. The CDR3 covers 13 residues. The clonotype comes from a man aged 18 to 29 in good health. Some clones in this sample may be carry-over from other donors' samples. The rearrangement links TRBV5-1 to TRBJ2-2; no definite D call. The sequenced sample consisted of naive CD4+ T cells from PBMCs. Documented subset: CD45RA+ positively selected. DNA for the CDR3: TGCGCCAGCAGCTTCGTAAGCTCCGGGGAGCTGTTTTTT. Translated, it gives CASSFVSSGELFF.